Listed below are T cell receptor beta chains from one sample, sequenced in a study of blood T cell repertoires in COVID-19. Produced via immunoSEQ multiplex PCR; TCRdb's table is partial and in-frame only. The sample records 90,000 to 120,000 clones, about 80% being singletons. Material for sequencing was peripheral blood. The receptors here all came from a woman between 65 and 79 years old with acute or convalescent COVID-19. CDR3s include the opening cysteine and the closing phenylalanine or tryptophan. A D gene is named only where the DNA matches it firmly. Where a row states a size, it is once, few, many or the class of an expanded clone; other rows omit it.

- | TRBV9 | - | CASSVATGNYGYTF
- | TRBV9 | - | CASSVEPTATNEKLFF
- | TRBV3-1/TRBV3-2 | TRBD1 | CASSPGTAGNTIYF
- | TRBV4-1 | - | CASGFFGDTEAFF
- | TRBV27 | TRBD1 | CASSFWTGRDTQYF
- | TRBV5-1 | - | CASSLGQGNIGRPSTDTQYF
- | TRBV18 | - | CASSNQGVSYEQYF
- | TRBV2 | - | CARTRQVGGTEAFF
- | TRBV7-9 | - | CASSLVAGGTDTQYF
once | TRBV7-9 | TRBD1 | CASSPRQGNNNEQFF
- | TRBV6-1 | - | CASSEQTATNEKLFF
once | TRBV28 | - | CASSFPSGTTTYGYTF
- | TRBV4-2 | - | CASSQVPEIHSGNTIYF
- | TRBV19 | TRBD1 | CASTGSLGQGESVSGNTIYF
once | TRBV7-2 | - | CASSFPRWNTEAFF
few | TRBV3-1/TRBV3-2 | TRBD1 | CASSQEGGRMTFF
- | TRBV18 | - | CASSPGGLSSYNSPLHF
once | TRBV4-2 | TRBD2 | CASSRTSLAGDGDNEQFF
- | TRBV28 | TRBD2 | CASRLRLAGPETQYF
- | TRBV6-5 | - | CASKLEQVSYEQYF
- | TRBV9 | TRBD2 | CASSVSGRADEQFF
- | TRBV3-1/TRBV3-2 | - | CASSQWRGDRPLHF
- | TRBV12-3/TRBV12-4 | TRBD2 | CASSGLADTQYF
- | TRBV6-5 | TRBD1 | CAATGAFNYGYTF
- | TRBV19 | - | CASSRWSGATNEKLFF
- | TRBV2 | - | CASSEKGGGTQYF
- | TRBV28 | TRBD1 | CASAPGQGEGALHF
- | TRBV28 | - | CASKEAGGLGTQYF
- | TRBV24-1 | - | CATSGGSYEQYF
few | TRBV5-6 | - | CASSLGQTGNTIYF
- | TRBV28 | TRBD1 | CASSSGDRGRYGYTF
- | TRBV28 | - | CASRPTSWGSSDTQYF
- | TRBV3-1/TRBV3-2 | - | CASSQGGYYEQYF
- | TRBV3-1/TRBV3-2 | - | CASSQVSTTGSEQFF
- | TRBV6-5 | - | CASTVWGGSTEAFF
- | TRBV28 | - | CASSYLLLSGDYNSPLHF
few | TRBV28 | TRBD1 | CASSPQGAVTEAFF
- | TRBV7-3 | - | CASSFQSNTEAFF
- | TRBV10-1 | TRBD2 | CASSEGLAGPYEQYF
- | TRBV9 | - | CASSVEGYGELFF
- | TRBV3-1/TRBV3-2 | TRBD2 | CASSPTGLAGGTQFF